This paragraph reports one TCR beta chain. Its antigen is not known. The data are from a study of STAT5B mutations in CD4+ large granular lymphocyte leukemia. Study-level points and caveats: Less than 30% of private leukemic clonotypes occurred rarely in other patients' non-leukemic repertoires.

The CDR3 is made up of 17 amino acids. J lost 5 bases, V lost 3 bases, and 14 bases had no gene match. The germline V gene has CDR1 KGHSH and CDR2 LQKENI. Sequencing used immunoSEQ multiplex PCR; TCRdb keeps in-frame clones, though not all of them. This sample has 30,000 to 40,000 clones; about 91% occur once, and the top ten carry 0.97%. V is TRBV18 and J is TRBJ2-5, with 8 positions matching TRBD2. What was sequenced was CD4+ T cells from blood buffy coats. The source of this sequence is a human donor in good health. CDR3: CASSPGTRMGKEETQYF. In DNA form, the CDR3 reads TGTGCCAGCTCACCCGGGACTAGGATGGGGAAGGAGGAGACCCAGTACTTC.